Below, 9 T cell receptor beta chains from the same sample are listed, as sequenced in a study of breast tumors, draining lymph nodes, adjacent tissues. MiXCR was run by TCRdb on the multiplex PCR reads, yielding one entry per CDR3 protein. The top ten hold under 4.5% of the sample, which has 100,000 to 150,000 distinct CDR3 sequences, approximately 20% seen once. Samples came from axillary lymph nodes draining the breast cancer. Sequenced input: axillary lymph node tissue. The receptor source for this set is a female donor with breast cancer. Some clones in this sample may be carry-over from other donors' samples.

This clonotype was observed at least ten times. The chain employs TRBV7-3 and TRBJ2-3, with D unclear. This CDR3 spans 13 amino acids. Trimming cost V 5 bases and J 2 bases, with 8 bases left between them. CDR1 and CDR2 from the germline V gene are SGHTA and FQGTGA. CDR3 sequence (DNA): TGTGCCAGCAGCCTACTTTCCACAGATACGCAGTATTTT. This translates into CASSLLSTDTQYF. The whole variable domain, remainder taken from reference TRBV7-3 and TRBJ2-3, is GAGVSQTPSNKVTEKGKYVELRCDPISGHTALYWYRQSLGQGPEFLIYFQGTGAADDSGLPNDRFFAVRPEGSVSTLKIQRTERGDSAVYLCASSLLSTDTQYFGPGTRLTVL.

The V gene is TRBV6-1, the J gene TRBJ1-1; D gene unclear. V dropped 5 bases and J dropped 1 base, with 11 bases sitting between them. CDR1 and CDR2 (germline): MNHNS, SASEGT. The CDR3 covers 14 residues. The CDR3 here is CASSLGPANTEAFF. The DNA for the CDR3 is TGTGCCAGCAGTTTAGGACCGGCGAACACTGAAGCTTTCTTT.

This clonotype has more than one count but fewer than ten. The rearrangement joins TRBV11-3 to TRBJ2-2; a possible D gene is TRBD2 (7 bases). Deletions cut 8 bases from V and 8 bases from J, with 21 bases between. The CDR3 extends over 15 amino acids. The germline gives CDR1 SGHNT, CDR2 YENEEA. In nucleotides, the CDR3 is TGTGCCAGCGCCCTGGCGGGGGCAGCCGGGGGGGAGCTGTTTTTT. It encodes CASALAGAAGGELFF.

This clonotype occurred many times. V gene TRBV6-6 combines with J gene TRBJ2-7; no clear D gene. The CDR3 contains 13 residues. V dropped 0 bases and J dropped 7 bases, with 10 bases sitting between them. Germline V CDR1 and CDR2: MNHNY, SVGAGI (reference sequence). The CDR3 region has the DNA TGTGCCAGCAGTTACTCCGGCAACGGGGAGCAGTACTTC. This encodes CASSYSGNGEQYF.

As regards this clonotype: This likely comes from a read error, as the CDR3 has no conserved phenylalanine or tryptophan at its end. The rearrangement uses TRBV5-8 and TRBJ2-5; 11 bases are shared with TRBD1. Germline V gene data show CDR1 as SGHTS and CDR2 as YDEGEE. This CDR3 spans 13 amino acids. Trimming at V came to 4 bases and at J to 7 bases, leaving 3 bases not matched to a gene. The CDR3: CASSRDRGGTQYS. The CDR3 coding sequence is TGTGCCAGCAGCCGGGACAGGGGGGGGACCCAGTACTCC.

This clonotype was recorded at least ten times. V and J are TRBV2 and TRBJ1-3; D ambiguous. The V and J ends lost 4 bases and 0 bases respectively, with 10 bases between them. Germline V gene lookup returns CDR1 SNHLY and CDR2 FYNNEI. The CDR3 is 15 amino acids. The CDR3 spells CASSVGLSSGNTIYF. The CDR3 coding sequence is TGTGCCAGCAGTGTAGGGCTGAGCTCTGGAAACACCATATATTTT. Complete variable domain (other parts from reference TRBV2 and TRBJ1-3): EPEVTQTPSHQVTQMGQEVILRCVPISNHLYFYWYRQILGQKVEFLVSFYNNEISEKSEIFDDQFSVERPDGSNFTLKIRSTKLEDSAMYFCASSVGLSSGNTIYFGEGSWLTVV.

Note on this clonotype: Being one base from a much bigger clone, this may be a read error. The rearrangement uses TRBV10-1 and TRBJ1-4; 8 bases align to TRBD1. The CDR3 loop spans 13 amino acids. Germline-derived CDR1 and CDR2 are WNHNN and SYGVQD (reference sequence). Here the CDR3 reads CAGSDRGNEKLFF. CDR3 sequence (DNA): TGCGCCGGCAGTGACAGGGGCAATGAAAAACTGTTTTTT.

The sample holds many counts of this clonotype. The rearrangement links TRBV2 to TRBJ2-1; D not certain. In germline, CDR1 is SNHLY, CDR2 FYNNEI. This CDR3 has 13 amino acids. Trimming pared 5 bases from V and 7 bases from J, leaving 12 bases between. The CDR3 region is CASSLTHRNEQFF. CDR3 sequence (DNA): TGTGCCAGCAGTTTAACCCATCGGAATGAGCAGTTCTTC. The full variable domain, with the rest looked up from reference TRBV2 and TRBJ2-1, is EPEVTQTPSHQVTQMGQEVILRCVPISNHLYFYWYRQILGQKVEFLVSFYNNEISEKSEIFDDQFSVERPDGSNFTLKIRSTKLEDSAMYFCASSLTHRNEQFFGPGTRLTVL.

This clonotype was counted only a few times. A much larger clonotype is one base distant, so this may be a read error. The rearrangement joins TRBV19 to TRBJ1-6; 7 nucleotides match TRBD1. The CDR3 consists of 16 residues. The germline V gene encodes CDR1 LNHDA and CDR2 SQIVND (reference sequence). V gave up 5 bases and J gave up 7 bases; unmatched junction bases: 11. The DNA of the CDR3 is TGTGCCAGTAGTCCTCCCGGGACAGTTCCCAATTCACCCCTCCACTTT. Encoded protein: CASSPPGTVPNSPLHF.